A single sample gave rise to the 12 T cell receptor beta chains below, sequenced in a study of blood T cell repertoires in COVID-19. TCRdb keeps only in-frame clones here, not all; method: immunoSEQ multiplex PCR. The sample consists of around 140,000 clones, around 89% of them appearing once. Sequencing used peripheral blood. Every receptor here comes from a man aged 50-59 years with active or convalescent COVID-19.

The chain links TRBV6-6 to TRBJ1-2, with 7 bases identical to TRBD1. Germline V CDR1 and CDR2: MNHNY, SVGAGI (reference sequence). V dropped 4 bases and J dropped 1; count of bases not matched to a gene: 9. The CDR3 length is 16 residues. The CDR3 nucleotides are TGTGCCAGCAGTTCCCAAGGACAGGTTAATAACTATGGCTACACCTTC. Translation: CASSSQGQVNNYGYTF.

This clone was seen a few times. The chain employs TRBV5-1 and TRBJ2-3; 14 bases map to TRBD2. With V trimmed by 4 bases and J by 4 bases, 5 bases remained unmatched. The CDR3 sequence is 16 residues long. Germline V lookup: CDR1 SGHRS, CDR2 YFSETQ. The DNA for the CDR3 is TGCGCCAGCAGCCCGGGACTAGCGGGAGTTGCAGATACGCAGTATTTT. This sequence encodes CASSPGLAGVADTQYF.

V gene TRBV7-8 combines with J gene TRBJ1-1; TRBD1 is a possible D gene (5 bases). In germline, CDR1 is SGHVS, CDR2 FQNEAQ. The CDR3 is made up of 15 amino acids. With 1 base removed from V and 5 bases from J, the gap between germline ends came to 14 bases. The CDR3 spells CASSLEAGWGTEAFF. CDR3 nucleotide sequence: TGTGCCAGCAGCTTAGAGGCGGGGTGGGGGACTGAAGCTTTCTTT.

This chain joins TRBV4-2 and TRBJ1-2; a weak D match, TRBD1 (6 bases). Between the trimmed V and J ends, which lost 1 base and 1 base, there was a span of 16 bases. Germline CDR1 is LGHNA and CDR2 is YNFKEQ. CDR3 length equals 17 residues. The DNA for the CDR3 is TGTGCCAGCAGCCAAGTCCCGGACAGCGGGATTAACTATGGCTACACCTTC. Translation: CASSQVPDSGINYGYTF.

The chain links TRBV30 to TRBJ2-3; 11 positions match TRBD2. The germline gives CDR1 GTSNPN, CDR2 SVGIG (reference sequence). V was pared by 6 bases and J by 5 bases, with 7 bases of the junction left unmatched. The length of the CDR3 is 14 residues. The CDR3: CACKLAGDGDTQYF. The CDR3 DNA follows: TGTGCCTGCAAACTAGCGGGAGATGGAGATACGCAGTATTTT.

This clone occurred once. This sequence joins TRBV6-5 and TRBJ2-5; D unresolved. Germline CDR1 MNHEY, CDR2 SVGAGI. The CDR3 loop spans 13 amino acids. Trimming pared 6 bases from V and 5 bases from J, leaving 13 bases between. The CDR3 sequence: CASSRSGRETQYF. The CDR3 DNA sequence: TGTGCCAGCAGCCGCTCAGGTCGCGAGACCCAGTACTTC.

The rearrangement joins TRBV21-1 to TRBJ1-5; TRBD1 was called by the table and not checked on the DNA. TRBV21-1 has pseudogene status. This CDR3 has 20 amino acids. Here the CDR3 DNA reads TGTGCCAGCAGCATTCCACTAGGGCCGGGACAGGGTGGCGCTGATCAGCCCCAGCATTTT. It translates to CASSIPLGPGQGGADQPQHF.

This chain connects TRBV15 to TRBJ2-4, with TRBD1 matching over 10 bases. The V gene's germline CDR1 is LNHNV and CDR2 YYDKDF (reference sequence). V gave up 1 base and J gave up 4 bases; unmatched junction bases: 7. The CDR3 length is 17 residues. The DNA for the CDR3 is TGTGCCACCAGCAGAGTACACCCGGGACAGGGGAAAAACATTCAGTACTTC. This gives the protein CATSRVHPGQGKNIQYF.

The rearrangement joins TRBV6-5 to TRBJ1-6; D remains ambiguous. From germline, CDR1 is MNHEY and CDR2 SVGAGI. Trimming stripped 7 bases from V and 9 bases from J, with 10 bases between. There are 12 residues in the CDR3. This CDR3 reads CASTFIGSPLHF. CDR3 nucleotide sequence: TGTGCCAGCACTTTTATCGGTTCACCCCTCCACTTT.

V usage is TRBV4-1 and J usage is TRBJ2-3; 9 bases map to TRBD1. The V segment lost 4 bases and the J segment 3 bases; nucleotides outside the gene matches: 11. Germline loops: CDR1 MGHRA, CDR2 YSYEKL. This CDR3 has 17 residues. The chain's CDR3 is CASSRGAWGQGTDTQYF. DNA for the CDR3: TGCGCCAGCAGCCGGGGCGCGTGGGGACAGGGAACAGATACGCAGTATTTT.

This clone was seen just once. The V call is TRBV19, the J call TRBJ2-7; D may be TRBD2 (6 bases). Deletions cut 7 bases from V and 6 bases from J, with 25 bases between. Germline CDR1 and CDR2: LNHDA and SQIVND (reference sequence). The CDR3 loop spans 16 amino acids. DNA for the CDR3: TGTGCCAGTACCTCGACTAGTGCCCCCGGTTCCAGCGAGCAGTACTTC. It codes for CASTSTSAPGSSEQYF.

J is TRBJ2-1 and V is TRBV7-8, with 7 bases that match TRBD2. Trimming cost V 6 bases and J 4 bases; bases outside gene matches: 18. Germline-derived CDR1 and CDR2 are SGHVS and FQNEAQ. The CDR3 extends over 18 amino acids. The CDR3 region is CASSQRRSGGREYNEQFF. CDR3 coding DNA: TGTGCCAGCAGTCAAAGGAGGTCTGGGGGGAGGGAATACAATGAGCAGTTCTTC.